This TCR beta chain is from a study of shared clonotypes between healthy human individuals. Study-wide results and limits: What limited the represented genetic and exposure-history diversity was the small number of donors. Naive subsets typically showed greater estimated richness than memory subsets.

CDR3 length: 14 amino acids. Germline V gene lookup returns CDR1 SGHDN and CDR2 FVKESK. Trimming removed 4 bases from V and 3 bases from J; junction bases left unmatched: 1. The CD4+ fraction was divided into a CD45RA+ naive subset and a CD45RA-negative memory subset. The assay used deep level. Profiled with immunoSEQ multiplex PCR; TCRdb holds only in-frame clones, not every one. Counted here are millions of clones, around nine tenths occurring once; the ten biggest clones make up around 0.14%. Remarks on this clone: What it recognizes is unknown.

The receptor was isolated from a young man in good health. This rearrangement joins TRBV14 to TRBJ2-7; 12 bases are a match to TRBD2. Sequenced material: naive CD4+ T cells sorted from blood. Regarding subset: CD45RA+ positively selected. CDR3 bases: TGTGCCAGCAGCCGGACTAGCGGGAACTACGAGCAGTACTTC. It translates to CASSRTSGNYEQYF. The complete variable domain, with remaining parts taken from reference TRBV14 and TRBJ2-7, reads EAGVTQFPSHSVIEKGQTVTLRCDPISGHDNLYWYRRVMGKEIKFLLHFVKESKQDESGMPNNRFLAERTGGTYSTLKVQPAELEDSGVYFCASSRTSGNYEQYFGPGTRLTVT.